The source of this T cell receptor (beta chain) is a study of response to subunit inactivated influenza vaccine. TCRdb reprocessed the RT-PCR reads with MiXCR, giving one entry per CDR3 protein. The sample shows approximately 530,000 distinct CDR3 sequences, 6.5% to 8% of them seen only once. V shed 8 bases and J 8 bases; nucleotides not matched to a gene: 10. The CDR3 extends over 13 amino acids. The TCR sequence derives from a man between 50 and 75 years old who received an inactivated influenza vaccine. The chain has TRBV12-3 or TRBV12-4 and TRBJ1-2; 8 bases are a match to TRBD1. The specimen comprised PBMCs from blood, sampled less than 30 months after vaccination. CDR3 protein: CASREQGVGGYTF. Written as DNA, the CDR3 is TGTGCCAGCCGGGAACAGGGGGTTGGAGGCTACACCTTC.